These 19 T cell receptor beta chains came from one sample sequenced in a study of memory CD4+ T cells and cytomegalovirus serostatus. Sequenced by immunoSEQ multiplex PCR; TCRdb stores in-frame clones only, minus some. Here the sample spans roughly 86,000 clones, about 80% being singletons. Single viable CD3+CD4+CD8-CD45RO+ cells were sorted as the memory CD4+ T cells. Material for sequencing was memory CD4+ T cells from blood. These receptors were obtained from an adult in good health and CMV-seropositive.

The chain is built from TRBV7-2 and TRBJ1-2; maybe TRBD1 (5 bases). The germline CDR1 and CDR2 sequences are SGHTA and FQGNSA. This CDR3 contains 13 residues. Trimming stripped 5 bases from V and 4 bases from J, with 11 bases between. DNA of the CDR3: TGTGCCAGCAGCCCCCGACAGCTCTATGGCTACACCTTC. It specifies CASSPRQLYGYTF.

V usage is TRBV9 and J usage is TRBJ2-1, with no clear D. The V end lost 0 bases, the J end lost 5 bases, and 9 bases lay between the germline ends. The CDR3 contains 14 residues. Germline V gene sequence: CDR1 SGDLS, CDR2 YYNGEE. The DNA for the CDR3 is TGTGCCAGCAGCGTAGAGGCTCGTAACAATGAGCAGTTCTTC. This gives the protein CASSVEARNNEQFF.

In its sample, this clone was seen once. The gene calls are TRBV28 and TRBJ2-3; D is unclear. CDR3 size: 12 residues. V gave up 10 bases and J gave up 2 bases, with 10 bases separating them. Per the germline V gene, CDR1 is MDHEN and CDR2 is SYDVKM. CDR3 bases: TGTGCCACCTCAGATCACACAGATACGCAGTATTTT. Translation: CATSDHTDTQYF.

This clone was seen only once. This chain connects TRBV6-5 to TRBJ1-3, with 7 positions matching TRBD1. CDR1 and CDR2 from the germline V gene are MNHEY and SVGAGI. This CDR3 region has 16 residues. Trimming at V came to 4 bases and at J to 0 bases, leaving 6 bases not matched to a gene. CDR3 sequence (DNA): TGTGCCAGCAGTTCGTATGGGACAGCCTCTGGAAACACCATATATTTT. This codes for CASSSYGTASGNTIYF.

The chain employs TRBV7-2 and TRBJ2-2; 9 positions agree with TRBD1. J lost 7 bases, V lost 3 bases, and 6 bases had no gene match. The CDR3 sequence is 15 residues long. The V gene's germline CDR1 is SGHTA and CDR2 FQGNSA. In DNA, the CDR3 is TGTGCCAGCAGCTTCCACAGGGGGCAAAACGGGGAGCTGTTTTTT. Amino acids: CASSFHRGQNGELFF. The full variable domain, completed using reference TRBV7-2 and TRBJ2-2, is GAGVSQSPSNKVTEKGKDVELRCDPISGHTALYWYRQSLGQGLEFLIYFQGNSAPDKSGLPSDRFSAERTGGSVSTLTIQRTQQEDSAVYLCASSFHRGQNGELFFGEGSRLTVL.

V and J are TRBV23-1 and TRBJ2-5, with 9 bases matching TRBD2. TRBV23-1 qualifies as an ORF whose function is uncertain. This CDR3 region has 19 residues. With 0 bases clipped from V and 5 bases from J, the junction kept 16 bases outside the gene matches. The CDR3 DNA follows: TGCGCCAGCAGTCAATCCCTCGTAACGCGGGAGGGCCGTAGGGAGACCCAGTACTTC. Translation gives CASSQSLVTREGRRETQYF.

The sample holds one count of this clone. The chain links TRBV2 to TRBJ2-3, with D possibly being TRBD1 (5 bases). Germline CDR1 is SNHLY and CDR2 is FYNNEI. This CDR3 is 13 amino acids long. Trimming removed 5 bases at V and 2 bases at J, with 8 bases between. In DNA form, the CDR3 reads TGTGCCAGCAGTCAGGACAACACAGATACGCAGTATTTT. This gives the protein CASSQDNTDTQYF.

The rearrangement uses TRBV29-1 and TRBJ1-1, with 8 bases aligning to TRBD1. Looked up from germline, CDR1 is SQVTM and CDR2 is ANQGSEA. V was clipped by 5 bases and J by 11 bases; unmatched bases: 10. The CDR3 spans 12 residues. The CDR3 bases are TGCAGCGTTACCCGGACAGGGCAGGTGGCTTTCTTT. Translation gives CSVTRTGQVAFF. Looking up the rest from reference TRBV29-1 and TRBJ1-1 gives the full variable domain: SAVISQKPSRDICQRGTSLTIQCQVDSQVTMMFWYRQQPGQSLTLIATANQGSEATYESGFVIDKFPISRPNLTFSTLTVSNMSPEDSSIYLCSVTRTGQVAFFGQGTRLTVV.

Written as DNA, the CDR3 is TGTGCCAGCAGCGTGGGACTGAACACCGGGGAGCTGTTTTTT. Amino acid sequence: CASSVGLNTGELFF. The chain is built from TRBV6-5 and TRBJ2-2, with a possible D match to TRBD2 (6 bases). V lost 6 bases, J lost 1 base, and 9 bases lay in between. The CDR3 is 14 residues long. In germline, CDR1 is MNHEY, CDR2 SVGAGI.

The CDR3 is CASISSGPYNEQFF. The CDR3 bases are TGTGCCAGCATCTCTAGCGGGCCTTACAATGAGCAGTTCTTC. The chain uses TRBV19 and TRBJ2-1, with 8 nucleotides matching TRBD2. Germline V gives CDR1 LNHDA, CDR2 SQIVND (reference sequence). V dropped 9 bases and J dropped 4; count of bases not matched to a gene: 8. CDR3 size: 14 residues.

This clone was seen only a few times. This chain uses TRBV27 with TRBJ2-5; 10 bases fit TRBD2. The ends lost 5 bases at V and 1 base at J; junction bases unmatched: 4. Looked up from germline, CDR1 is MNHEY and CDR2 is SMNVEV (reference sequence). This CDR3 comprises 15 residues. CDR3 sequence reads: CASSPGLAFQETQYF. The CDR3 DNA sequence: TGTGCCAGCAGTCCGGGACTAGCGTTCCAAGAGACCCAGTACTTC.

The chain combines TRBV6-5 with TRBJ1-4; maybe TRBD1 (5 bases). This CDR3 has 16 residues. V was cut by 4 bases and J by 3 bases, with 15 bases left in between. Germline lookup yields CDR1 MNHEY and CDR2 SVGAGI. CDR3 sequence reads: CASSSRGDGANEKLFF. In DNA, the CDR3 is TGTGCCAGCAGTTCCCGCGGGGACGGGGCTAATGAAAAACTGTTTTTT.

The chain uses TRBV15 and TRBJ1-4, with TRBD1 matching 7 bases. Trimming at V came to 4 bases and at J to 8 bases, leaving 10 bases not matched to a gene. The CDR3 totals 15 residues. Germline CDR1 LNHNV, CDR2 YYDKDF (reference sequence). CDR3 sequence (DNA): TGTGCCACCAGCAACAACAGGGGTTCGGGGGAAAAACTGTTTTTT. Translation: CATSNNRGSGEKLFF.

The CDR3 region has the DNA TGTGCCATCAGTGAGTCAGGGGACACCTACGAGCAGTACTTC. It encodes CAISESGDTYEQYF. The chain has TRBV10-3 and TRBJ2-7; D is possibly TRBD1 (6 bases). The germline V gene has CDR1 ENHRY and CDR2 SYGVKD. Between the trimmed V and J ends, which lost 0 bases and 2 bases, there was a span of 8 bases. CDR3 length equals 14 residues.

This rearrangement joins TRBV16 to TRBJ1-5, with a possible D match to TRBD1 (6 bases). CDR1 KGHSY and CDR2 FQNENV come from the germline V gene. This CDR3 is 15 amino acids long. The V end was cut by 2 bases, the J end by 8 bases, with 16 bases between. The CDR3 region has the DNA TGTGCCAGCAGCCAAGGTGCCTCCGGGGGCAAGCCCCAGCATTTT. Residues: CASSQGASGGKPQHF. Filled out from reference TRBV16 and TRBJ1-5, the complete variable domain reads GEEVAQTPKHLVRGEGQKAKLYCAPIKGHSYVFWYQQVLKNEFKFLISFQNENVFDETGMPKERFSAKCLPNSPCSLEIQATKLEDSAVYFCASSQGASGGKPQHFGDGTRLSIL.

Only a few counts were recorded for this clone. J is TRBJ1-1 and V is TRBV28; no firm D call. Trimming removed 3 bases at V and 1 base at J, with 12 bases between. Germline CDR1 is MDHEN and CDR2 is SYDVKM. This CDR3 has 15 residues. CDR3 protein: CASSFQTWENTEAFF. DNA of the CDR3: TGTGCCAGCAGTTTCCAGACTTGGGAGAACACTGAAGCTTTCTTT.

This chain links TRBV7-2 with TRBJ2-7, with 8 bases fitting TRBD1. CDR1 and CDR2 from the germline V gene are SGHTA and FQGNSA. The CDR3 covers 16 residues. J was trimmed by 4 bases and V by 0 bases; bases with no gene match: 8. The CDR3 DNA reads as TGTGCCAGCAGCTTAGCCCTGGACAGGGAAGGGTACGAGCAGTACTTC. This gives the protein CASSLALDREGYEQYF.

The CDR3 spells CASSYRLVNQPQHF. The CDR3 coding sequence is TGTGCCAGCAGTTACCGACTAGTTAATCAGCCCCAGCATTTT. The chain is built from TRBV6-5 and TRBJ1-5; the D is unclear. Trimming removed 2 bases from V and 4 bases from J, with 9 bases in between. Germline-derived CDR1 and CDR2 are MNHEY and SVGAGI. The CDR3 contains 14 residues.

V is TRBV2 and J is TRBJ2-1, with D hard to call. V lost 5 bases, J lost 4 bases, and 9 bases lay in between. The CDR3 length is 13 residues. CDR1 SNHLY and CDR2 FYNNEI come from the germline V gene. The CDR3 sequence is CASSRAEYNEQFF. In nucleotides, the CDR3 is TGTGCCAGCAGTCGCGCGGAGTACAATGAGCAGTTCTTC.